The 29 T cell receptor beta chains below all came from one sample that was sequenced in a study of CD8 T cells in ankylosing spondylitis. TCRdb re-derived calls from the 5' RACE reads in MiXCR, one entry per CDR3 protein. The sample carries 39,000 or so distinct CDR3 sequences, roughly 3% recorded once. The sequenced sample was blood, either unsorted or a sorted T cell fraction (not recorded which). These receptors all come from a male donor with ankylosing spondylitis or in good health (not recorded which).

Ten or more counts support this clonotype. The J gene is TRBJ2-5, the V gene TRBV9; TRBD2 agrees at 10 bases. V was clipped by 5 bases and J by 2 bases; unmatched bases: 6. Germline V gene lookup returns CDR1 SGDLS and CDR2 YYNGEE. The CDR3 length is 15 residues. The CDR3 DNA reads TGTGCCAGCAGTCCCACGGGACTAGCGCAAGAGACCCAGTACTTC. It encodes CASSPTGLAQETQYF.

This clonotype has a count of ten or more. A read error may be the cause here, since a much bigger clone is one base away. The gene calls are TRBV9 and TRBJ2-2, with 10 bases fitting TRBD2. The CDR3 covers 14 residues. V gave up 4 bases and J gave up 5 bases; unmatched junction bases: 2. Germline lookup yields CDR1 SGDLS and CDR2 YYNGEE. CDR3 DNA sequence: TGTGCCAGCAGCTTACTAGCGGGGACCGGGGAGCTGTTTTTT. Residues: CASSLLAGTGELFF.

This clonotype was seen ten or more times. The V call is TRBV9, the J call TRBJ1-5; D gene ambiguous. Trimming left V 3 bases short and J 5 bases short, with 12 bases between. Germline values: CDR1 SGDLS, CDR2 YYNGEE. The CDR3 runs 14 residues. CDR3 in DNA: TGTGCCAGCAGCGCTGGTGGAAATGATCAGCCCCAGCATTTT. As protein: CASSAGGNDQPQHF.

In its sample, this clonotype was seen many times. The V gene is TRBV9, the J gene TRBJ2-3; 8 bases align to TRBD2. CDR3 length: 16 residues. The V and J ends lost 1 base and 1 base, in that order; junction bases with no gene match: 5. CDR1 is SGDLS and CDR2 is YYNGEE in the germline V gene. CDR3 in amino acids: CASSVSPAGGTDTQYF. The CDR3 region has the DNA TGTGCCAGCAGCGTATCCCCAGCGGGGGGCACAGATACGCAGTATTTT.

This clonotype was observed many times. V and J are TRBV9 and TRBJ2-5; D remains ambiguous. Trimming removed 0 bases from V and 0 bases from J, with 6 bases in between. Germline V gene lookup returns CDR1 SGDLS and CDR2 YYNGEE. The CDR3 runs 14 residues. CDR3 amino acids: CASSVGGNQETQYF. Here the CDR3 DNA reads TGTGCCAGCAGCGTAGGAGGAAACCAAGAGACCCAGTACTTC.

This clonotype was detected many times. The CDR3: CASSVGGHSTDTQYF. The CDR3 DNA reads TGTGCCAGCAGCGTTGGAGGACATAGCACAGATACGCAGTATTTT. This rearrangement joins TRBV9 to TRBJ2-3; D is possibly TRBD1 or TRBD2 (5 bases each). The germline V gene has CDR1 SGDLS and CDR2 YYNGEE. The CDR3 loop spans 15 amino acids. V lost 2 bases and J lost 0, with 10 bases in between.

Ten or more counts support this clonotype. The chain carries TRBV9 and TRBJ1-6; no reliable D call. The germline V and J ends were trimmed by 0 bases and 8 bases, with 9 bases remaining between them. Per the germline V gene, CDR1 is SGDLS and CDR2 is YYNGEE. This CDR3 has 14 amino acids. The CDR3 reads CASSVVGKDSPLHF. The CDR3 bases are TGTGCCAGCAGCGTAGTCGGGAAGGATTCACCCCTCCACTTT.

This clonotype was counted many times. The rearrangement links TRBV9 to TRBJ2-1; 10 bases are shared with TRBD2. Germline loops: CDR1 SGDLS, CDR2 YYNGEE. Losses at the gene ends were 0 bases for V and 6 bases for J; bases not matched to a gene: 6. This CDR3 has 16 amino acids. The CDR3 loop is CASSVGSSGGFNEQFF. CDR3 bases: TGTGCCAGCAGCGTAGGATCTAGCGGGGGATTCAATGAGCAGTTCTTC.

This clonotype was counted many times. The rearrangement uses TRBV9 and TRBJ2-5, with D perhaps matching TRBD1 or TRBD2 (5 bases each). The CDR3 is 15 residues long. The germline gives CDR1 SGDLS, CDR2 YYNGEE. Trimming removed 4 bases at V and 5 bases at J, with 18 bases between. The CDR3 region has the DNA TGTGCCAGCAGCTCCGGGACCGAAACTTGGGAGACCCAGTACTTC. Translated, it gives CASSSGTETWETQYF.

This clonotype was detected ten times or more. The chain links TRBV9 to TRBJ2-1; no clear D gene. The germline gives CDR1 SGDLS, CDR2 YYNGEE. V shed 0 bases and J shed 2 bases, with 9 bases lying between them. The CDR3 sequence is 15 residues long. For the CDR3, the DNA is TGTGCCAGCAGCGTAGGAGCTACCACCTACAATGAGCAGTTCTTC. Its protein product is CASSVGATTYNEQFF.

This clonotype was observed at least ten times. The chain uses TRBV9 and TRBJ2-3; TRBD1 aligns across 8 bases. CDR1 is SGDLS and CDR2 is YYNGEE in the germline V gene. The ends lost 4 bases at V and 4 bases at J; junction bases unmatched: 11. The CDR3 contains 16 residues. DNA of the CDR3: TGTGCCAGCAGCCCCAGTGGGACAGGATTCCCAGATACGCAGTATTTT. Its protein is CASSPSGTGFPDTQYF. Based on the CDR3 plus reference TRBV9 and TRBJ2-3, the full variable domain is DSGVTQTPKHLITATGQRVTLRCSPRSGDLSVYWYQQSLDQGLQFLIQYYNGEERAKGNILERFSAQQFPDLHSELNLSSLELGDSALYFCASSPSGTGFPDTQYFGPGTRLTVL.

This clonotype was detected ten times or more. The chain couples TRBV9 to TRBJ1-6; perhaps TRBD1 as D (5 bases). V shed 4 bases and J shed 1 base, with 9 bases lying between them. CDR1 and CDR2 from the germline V gene are SGDLS and YYNGEE. The CDR3 covers 15 residues. For the CDR3, the DNA is TGTGCCAGCAGCACCAGGGTGTCCTATAATTCACCCCTCCACTTT. This encodes CASSTRVSYNSPLHF.

Many counts were recorded for this clonotype. V gene TRBV9 combines with J gene TRBJ2-2; 7 positions match TRBD2. CDR1 and CDR2 from the germline V gene are SGDLS and YYNGEE. The CDR3 is made up of 15 amino acids. The J segment lost 0 bases and the V segment lost 4 bases, leaving 3 bases of the junction unmatched. CDR3 residues: CASSKRGANTGELFF. Written as DNA, the CDR3 is TGTGCCAGCAGCAAGCGGGGTGCGAACACCGGGGAGCTGTTTTTT.

This clonotype was picked up many times. This rearrangement joins TRBV9 to TRBJ2-1; 7 nucleotides align to TRBD1. The CDR3 covers 15 residues. Germline loops: CDR1 SGDLS, CDR2 YYNGEE. V lost 0 bases, J lost 3 bases, and 3 bases stayed unmatched. The CDR3 coding sequence is TGTGCCAGCAGCGTAGTCCCAGGGGGCTACAATGAGCAGTTCTTC. Translated, it gives CASSVVPGGYNEQFF. The variable domain in full, completed from reference TRBV9 and TRBJ2-1, reads DSGVTQTPKHLITATGQRVTLRCSPRSGDLSVYWYQQSLDQGLQFLIQYYNGEERAKGNILERFSAQQFPDLHSELNLSSLELGDSALYFCASSVVPGGYNEQFFGPGTRLTVL.

The table lists this clonotype with many counts. The CDR3 nucleotides are TGTGCCAGCAGCGTAGGCAGGTCGAACACCGGGGAGCTGTTTTTT. Protein product: CASSVGRSNTGELFF. The V call is TRBV9, the J call TRBJ2-2; D is unresolved. The CDR3 is made up of 15 amino acids. Trimming shortened V by 0 bases and J by 0 bases, and 6 bases separated the two germline ends. Germline loops: CDR1 SGDLS, CDR2 YYNGEE. The entire variable domain, with the rest obtained from reference TRBV9 and TRBJ2-2, is as follows: DSGVTQTPKHLITATGQRVTLRCSPRSGDLSVYWYQQSLDQGLQFLIQYYNGEERAKGNILERFSAQQFPDLHSELNLSSLELGDSALYFCASSVGRSNTGELFFGEGSRLTVL.

This clonotype was counted many times. The genes are TRBV9 and TRBJ2-4, with 9 bases matching TRBD1. V lost 3 bases, J lost 5 bases, and 9 bases stayed unmatched. The CDR3 spans 16 residues. CDR1 and CDR2 from the germline V gene are SGDLS and YYNGEE. The CDR3 DNA follows: TGTGCCAGCAGCGCCCGGGACAGGGAATTGGAAAACATTCAGTACTTC. Translated: CASSARDRELENIQYF.

This clonotype was seen ten or more times. For the CDR3, the DNA is TGTGCCAGCAGCAGCCTGACAGGGGGCACTGAAGCTTTCTTT. This sequence encodes CASSSLTGGTEAFF. This chain joins TRBV9 and TRBJ1-1; TRBD1 matches at 9 bases. The germline V gene has CDR1 SGDLS and CDR2 YYNGEE. This CDR3 has 14 amino acids. The trim removed 4 bases at V and 4 bases at J, leaving 5 bases unmatched. Complete variable domain (other parts from reference TRBV9 and TRBJ1-1): DSGVTQTPKHLITATGQRVTLRCSPRSGDLSVYWYQQSLDQGLQFLIQYYNGEERAKGNILERFSAQQFPDLHSELNLSSLELGDSALYFCASSSLTGGTEAFFGQGTRLTVV.

This clonotype has a count of ten or more. The rearrangement links TRBV9 to TRBJ1-1, with 9 bases lining up with TRBD1. The germline V gene encodes CDR1 SGDLS and CDR2 YYNGEE. Losses at the gene ends were 3 bases for V and 1 base for J; bases not matched to a gene: 1. The CDR3 is made up of 14 amino acids. Here the CDR3 reads CASSGQGGNTEAFF. The CDR3 bases are TGTGCCAGCAGCGGACAGGGGGGGAACACTGAAGCTTTCTTT.

This clonotype was observed at least ten times. The chain combines TRBV9 with TRBJ2-5; a weak D match, TRBD1 (8 bases). The CDR3 loop spans 15 amino acids. V lost 4 bases and J 4 bases, leaving 17 bases between the germline ends. CDR1 and CDR2 (germline): SGDLS, YYNGEE. The chain's CDR3 is CASSSDRGGPETQYF. The CDR3 DNA reads as TGTGCCAGCAGCTCCGACAGGGGAGGGCCAGAGACCCAGTACTTC.

The chain has TRBV9 and TRBJ2-3, with D tentatively TRBD1 (5 bases). The CDR3 totals 15 residues. CDR1 and CDR2 (germline): SGDLS, YYNGEE. V was pared by 0 bases and J by 4 bases, with 12 bases between. CDR3 nucleotides: TGTGCCAGCAGCGTAGAGCCCCAGGGCCCAGATACGCAGTATTTT. This encodes CASSVEPQGPDTQYF.

This clonotype was seen a few times. V gene TRBV9 combines with J gene TRBJ2-3; 9 positions agree with TRBD2. V lost 0 bases, J lost 2 bases, and 4 bases stayed unmatched. In germline, CDR1 is SGDLS, CDR2 YYNGEE. The CDR3 extends over 16 amino acids. The CDR3 region is CASSVEAGGNTDTQYF. In nucleotides, the CDR3 is TGTGCCAGCAGCGTAGAAGCGGGAGGAAACACAGATACGCAGTATTTT.

The table lists this clonotype with many counts. J is TRBJ2-1 and V is TRBV9; 10 bases fit TRBD2. The CDR3 totals 14 residues. Germline V gene data show CDR1 as SGDLS and CDR2 as YYNGEE. J was trimmed by 7 bases and V by 4 bases; bases with no gene match: 5. The CDR3 region has the DNA TGTGCCAGCAGCCTCGGACTAGCGGCGAATGAGCAGTTCTTC. Protein sequence: CASSLGLAANEQFF.

In this sample, this clonotype turned up many times. The J gene is TRBJ2-2, the V gene TRBV9; 7 bases are a match to TRBD1. V lost 4 bases, J lost 7 bases, and 13 bases stayed unmatched. Germline V gene data show CDR1 as SGDLS and CDR2 as YYNGEE. The CDR3 loop spans 16 amino acids. The CDR3 is CASSPGQDLLGGELFF. DNA of the CDR3: TGTGCCAGCAGCCCTGGACAGGACCTCCTGGGCGGGGAGCTGTTTTTT.

The table lists this clonotype with many counts. V usage is TRBV9 and J usage is TRBJ2-1; D tentatively reads TRBD1 or TRBD2 (5 bases each). Trimming took off 2 bases at V and 4 bases at J, with 10 bases between the two ends. CDR3 length equals 14 residues. Germline loops: CDR1 SGDLS, CDR2 YYNGEE. The CDR3 spells CASSVPGTYNEQFF. The DNA for the CDR3 is TGTGCCAGCAGCGTCCCCGGGACGTACAATGAGCAGTTCTTC.

This clonotype was seen many times. The V call is TRBV9, the J call TRBJ2-3, with 9 bases that match TRBD2. Germline values: CDR1 SGDLS, CDR2 YYNGEE. With V trimmed by 3 bases and J by 1 base, 6 bases remained unmatched. The CDR3 consists of 16 residues. CDR3 sequence (DNA): TGTGCCAGCAGCGCCCAACTAGCGGGCCGCACAGATACGCAGTATTTT. It specifies CASSAQLAGRTDTQYF. Based on the CDR3 plus reference TRBV9 and TRBJ2-3, the full variable domain is DSGVTQTPKHLITATGQRVTLRCSPRSGDLSVYWYQQSLDQGLQFLIQYYNGEERAKGNILERFSAQQFPDLHSELNLSSLELGDSALYFCASSAQLAGRTDTQYFGPGTRLTVL.

This clonotype was seen at least ten times. The V gene is TRBV9, the J gene TRBJ2-1; D is possibly TRBD2 (5 bases). Germline lookup yields CDR1 SGDLS and CDR2 YYNGEE. The germline V and J ends were trimmed by 4 bases and 6 bases, with 14 bases remaining between them. CDR3 length: 14 amino acids. The CDR3 region is CASSMVGSSNEQFF. The CDR3 nucleotides read TGTGCCAGCAGCATGGTTGGGAGCTCCAATGAGCAGTTCTTC.

This clonotype was seen ten or more times. The rearrangement links TRBV9 to TRBJ2-2; tentative D call: TRBD2 (6 bases). CDR3 size: 15 residues. Deletions cut 6 bases from V and 0 bases from J, with 12 bases between. Germline loops: CDR1 SGDLS, CDR2 YYNGEE. CDR3 in amino acids: CASTPGEANTGELFF. For the CDR3, the DNA is TGTGCCAGCACTCCCGGGGAGGCGAACACCGGGGAGCTGTTTTTT.

This chain joins TRBV9 and TRBJ1-1, with TRBD1 matching over 9 bases. The CDR3 runs to 14 residues. The V and J ends lost 2 bases and 1 base, in that order; junction bases with no gene match: 0. CDR1 SGDLS and CDR2 YYNGEE come from the germline V gene. CDR3 sequence reads: CASSVDRGNTEAFF. CDR3 nucleotides: TGTGCCAGCAGCGTGGACAGGGGGAACACTGAAGCTTTCTTT.

There are many counts of this clonotype. This sequence joins TRBV9 and TRBJ2-1, with TRBD2 matching 8 bases. Germline V gene data show CDR1 as SGDLS and CDR2 as YYNGEE. The CDR3 runs 14 residues. The J segment lost 6 bases and the V segment lost 0 bases, leaving 2 bases of the junction unmatched. The CDR3 loop reads CASSVGLASNEQFF. DNA of the CDR3: TGTGCCAGCAGCGTAGGACTAGCGAGCAATGAGCAGTTCTTC.